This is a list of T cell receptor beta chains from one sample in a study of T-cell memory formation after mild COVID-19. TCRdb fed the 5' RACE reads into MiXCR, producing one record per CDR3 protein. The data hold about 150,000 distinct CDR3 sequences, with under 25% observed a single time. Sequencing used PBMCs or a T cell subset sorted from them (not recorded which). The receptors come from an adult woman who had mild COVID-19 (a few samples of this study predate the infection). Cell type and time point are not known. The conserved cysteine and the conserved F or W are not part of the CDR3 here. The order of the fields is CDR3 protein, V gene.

CDR3 protein: ASSRQGGYTEAF
V gene: TRBV18

CDR3 protein: ASSLDTGTGLYGYT
V gene: TRBV5-1

CDR3 protein: ASSSGTGTGYEQY
V gene: TRBV5-8

CDR3 protein: ASSFQTPANYGYT
V gene: TRBV12-3/TRBV12-4

CDR3 protein: SVSTGSTGNQPQH
V gene: TRBV29-1

CDR3 protein: ASSVQAGTSYNEQF
V gene: TRBV9

CDR3 protein: ASSPGQGGNYCYT
V gene: TRBV12-3/TRBV12-4

CDR3 protein: ASSLEALSTDTQY
V gene: TRBV12-3/TRBV12-4

CDR3 protein: ASSVESSYEQY
V gene: TRBV5-1

CDR3 protein: SVGGGRAGYTDTQY
V gene: TRBV29-1

CDR3 protein: AISERTGVRNQPQH
V gene: TRBV10-3

CDR3 protein: ASSLGGLVQETQY
V gene: TRBV6-1

CDR3 protein: ASSLARRKQF
V gene: TRBV12-3/TRBV12-4

CDR3 protein: SAFPRGVRRETQY
V gene: TRBV20-1

CDR3 protein: ASSTTTGSYEQY
V gene: TRBV7-2

CDR3 protein: ASSLDPNYGYT
V gene: TRBV5-1

CDR3 protein: ASSPTLGSTDTQY
V gene: TRBV9

CDR3 protein: ASSPLMMRRATDTQY
V gene: TRBV7-9

CDR3 protein: ASSLATQGLETQY
V gene: TRBV12-3/TRBV12-4

CDR3 protein: ATSDRTEYRDTQY
V gene: TRBV24-1

CDR3 protein: ASSPGRGETQY
V gene: TRBV5-6

CDR3 protein: ASSRETGPGNTIY
V gene: TRBV5-1

CDR3 protein: ASSEGQGRLNGYT
V gene: TRBV6-1

CDR3 protein: ASSGGAGGYT
V gene: TRBV6-4